This T cell receptor (beta chain) was documented in a study of siplizumab effects on memory and regulatory T cells. Per germline, CDR1 DFQATT and CDR2 SNEGSKA (reference sequence). The CDR3 consists of 10 residues. Trimming left V 4 bases short and J 4 bases short, with 4 bases between. Every sample had about 9.3 x 10^4 of its TCR templates assayed. The table came from immunoSEQ multiplex PCR; TCRdb's copy has only in-frame clones and leaves some out. The profile shows about 100,000 clones, about 90% of them singletons. The clonotype was recovered from a human donor in good health. The chain recombines TRBV20-1 with TRBJ2-5; D unclear. Specimen: Tregs sorted from blood. The CDR3 region is CSATRETQYF. CDR3 DNA sequence: TGCAGTGCTACCAGAGAGACCCAGTACTTC.